The present T cell receptor beta chain was sequenced within a study of OX40 agonist ivuxolimab in advanced cancers. On the study more broadly: Ivuxolimab is an agonistic anti-OX40 (CD134) antibody, and patients were treated with it. Hepatocellular carcinoma, melanoma, renal cell or head and neck cancer occurred in dose-escalation patients. Of the patients, three showed partial responses, one with hepatocellular carcinoma and two with cutaneous melanoma.

Germline-derived CDR1 and CDR2 are SGHRS and YFSETQ. V lost 4 bases, J lost 2 bases, and 10 bases lay in between. The CDR3 loop spans 13 amino acids. The table lists this clone with a count of one. The table came from immunoSEQ multiplex PCR; TCRdb's copy has only in-frame clones and leaves some out. In the table there are under 65,000 clones, around 90% of which are singletons. The J gene is TRBJ2-7, the V gene TRBV5-1, with D possibly being TRBD1 (5 bases). The receptor's source is an adult with an advanced solid tumor such as melanoma, head and neck, liver or kidney cancer. Sample: CD4+ or CD8+ T cells sorted from blood, taken in a trial of the OX40 agonist ivuxolimab. This chain's CDR3 is CASSADRAYEQYF. CDR3 coding DNA: TGCGCCAGCAGCGCAGACAGAGCCTACGAGCAGTACTTC.